A selection of T cell receptor beta chains follows, all from one sample in a study of regulatory T cells in long-lasting Graves disease. MiXCR, applied by TCRdb to the multiplex PCR reads, yields one record per CDR3 protein. The top ten hold 42% of the sample, which has about 660,000 distinct CDR3 sequences, 30% seen once. Here the sequenced sample was peripheral blood mononuclear cells (PBMCs), taken when the disease was refractory, from a patient treated with antithyroid drugs. These receptors were taken from a female donor with Graves disease. Both conserved end residues are part of each CDR3. Fields, in order: V gene, J gene, clone size, CDR3 length, D gene, CDR3 protein, CDR3 DNA. A D gene is named only where the DNA matches it firmly. Expanded clones get a size class; other rows say once, few or many, or leave the size out.

V: TRBV2
J: TRBJ1-3
size: few
length: 15
D: -
CDR3: CATKGGLSPGNTIYF
DNA: TGTGCCACTAAGGGGGGCCTCTCTCCTGGAAACACCATATATTTT

V: TRBV12-3/TRBV12-4
J: TRBJ1-2
size: -
length: 15
D: -
CDR3: CASSLGGGPNYGYTF
DNA: TGTGCCAGCAGTTTAGGCGGGGGGCCGAACTATGGCTACACCTTC

V: TRBV2
J: TRBJ2-7
size: few
length: 14
D: -
CDR3: CASSDLQGRYEQYF
DNA: TGTGCCAGCAGTGATCTGCAGGGGCGCTACGAGCAGTACTTC

V: TRBV19
J: TRBJ1-5
size: few
length: 14
D: TRBD1
CDR3: CATQGQHSNQPQHF
DNA: TGTGCCACCCAGGGACAGCATAGCAATCAGCCCCAGCATTTT

V: TRBV2
J: TRBJ2-5
size: many
length: 14
D: TRBD1
CDR3: CASRELTGGETQYF
DNA: TGTGCCAGCAGGGAACTTACAGGGGGAGAGACCCAGTACTTC

V: TRBV27
J: TRBJ1-2
size: -
length: 16
D: -
CDR3: CASSFFADNGNYGYTF
DNA: TGTGCCAGCAGTTTTTTTGCGGACAATGGTAACTATGGCTACACCTTC

V: TRBV10-2
J: TRBJ2-7
size: -
length: 16
D: TRBD2
CDR3: CASGRGGLAGVIEQYF
DNA: TGCGCCAGCGGAAGGGGGGGACTAGCGGGAGTGATCGAGCAGTACTTC

V: TRBV20-1
J: TRBJ2-5
size: few
length: 15
D: TRBD1
CDR3: CSAPTYRGRGETQYF
DNA: TGCAGTGCTCCAACCTACAGGGGAAGGGGAGAGACCCAGTACTTC

V: TRBV6-1
J: TRBJ2-7
size: many
length: 18
D: TRBD2
CDR3: CASSGHRISGASSYEQYF
DNA: TGTGCCAGCAGTGGACACCGAATTAGCGGGGCCAGCTCCTACGAGCAGTACTTC

V: TRBV9
J: TRBJ1-2
size: few
length: 15
D: -
CDR3: CASSPRGSSDYGYTF
DNA: TGTGCCAGCAGCCCAAGAGGGTCTAGTGACTATGGCTACACCTTC

V: TRBV19
J: TRBJ1-2
size: -
length: 12
D: -
CDR3: CASLRDDYGYTF
DNA: TGTGCCAGCCTCAGGGACGACTATGGCTACACCTTC